The 29 T cell receptor beta chains below come from one sample, sequenced in a study of response to subunit inactivated influenza vaccine. A single record per CDR3 protein comes from TCRdb applying MiXCR to the RT-PCR reads. The data hold around 600,000 distinct CDR3 sequences, with around 11% observed a single time. This same sample was also taken into another study, of T cells expressing NK-cell markers. That paper states: TCR beta cDNA was generated via 5'RACE template switching incorporating UMIs.

The source material was PBMCs from blood, sampled on the day of vaccination. The receptor set was obtained from a man aged 45-60 years who received an inactivated influenza vaccine.

This clonotype was observed a few times. This chain uses TRBV7-6 with TRBJ1-1, with a possible D match to TRBD1 (6 bases). The CDR3 contains 14 residues. The V and J ends lost 7 bases and 5 bases respectively, with 17 bases between them. The V gene's germline CDR1 is SGHVS and CDR2 FNYEAQ. The CDR3 here is CASIPSTGWTEAFF. The CDR3 bases are TGTGCCAGCATCCCCTCGACAGGTTGGACTGAAGCTTTCTTT.

V and J are TRBV11-2 and TRBJ2-1; 11 positions agree with TRBD2. From germline, CDR1 is SGHAT and CDR2 FQNNGV. The CDR3 is made up of 15 amino acids. J gave up 7 bases and V 5 bases, and 7 bases lay outside the gene matches. Here the CDR3 DNA reads TGTGCCAGCAGCCGTAGCGGGGGGGCCGGGAATGAGCAGTTCTTC. Translated, it gives CASSRSGGAGNEQFF.

This clonotype was seen a few times. The rearrangement uses TRBV20-1 and TRBJ2-7; 7 nucleotides agree with TRBD1. This CDR3 has 18 residues. After removal of 3 bases from V and 3 bases from J, the junction contained 20 bases not matched to a gene. The germline V gene encodes CDR1 DFQATT and CDR2 SNEGSKA (reference sequence). CDR3 sequence (DNA): TGCAGTGCTAGGCTGCGTCGACTGAGGGGGCCAATCCGCTACGAGCAGTACTTC. It encodes CSARLRRLRGPIRYEQYF.

J is TRBJ2-1 and V is TRBV12-3 or TRBV12-4; 8 bases are a match to TRBD2. This CDR3 is built from 13 residues. The trim removed 6 bases at V and 9 bases at J, leaving 7 bases unmatched. The CDR3 sequence is CASRGLGDGEQFF. CDR3 DNA sequence: TGTGCCAGCAGGGGACTAGGGGACGGTGAGCAGTTCTTC.

Only a few counts were recorded for this clonotype. The V gene is TRBV7-8, the J gene TRBJ1-1; 8 bases are shared with TRBD1. V was clipped by 5 bases and J by 1 base; unmatched bases: 6. The CDR3 length is 15 residues. The V gene's germline CDR1 is SGHVS and CDR2 FQNEAQ. The CDR3 here is CASSSLGTGNTEAFF. The CDR3 bases are TGTGCCAGCAGCAGCTTAGGGACAGGGAACACTGAAGCTTTCTTT.

This clonotype was seen more than once but under ten times. The V and J genes are TRBV14 and TRBJ1-1; 8 bases are shared with TRBD1. V shed 1 base and J 5 bases; nucleotides not matched to a gene: 6. Germline CDR1 is SGHDN and CDR2 is FVKESK. This CDR3 is built from 15 residues. CDR3 region: CASSQGSRGRTEAFF. The CDR3 DNA follows: TGTGCCAGCAGCCAAGGTTCCAGGGGGCGAACTGAAGCTTTCTTT.

The chain recombines TRBV7-9 with TRBJ2-7; 8 positions match TRBD1. The germline CDR1 and CDR2 sequences are SEHNR and FQNEAQ (reference sequence). The CDR3 has 15 residues. The J segment lost 4 bases and the V segment lost 5 bases, leaving 10 bases of the junction unmatched. CDR3 DNA: TGTGCCAGCAGCCTTGGACAGGGCTATCTGTACGAGCAGTACTTC. Residues: CASSLGQGYLYEQYF.

Only a few counts were recorded for this clonotype. DNA of the CDR3: TGCGCCAGCAGCTTGCTGGCGGGCTTCTCTGGGGCCAACGTCCTGACTTTC. Translated: CASSLLAGFSGANVLTF. The gene calls are TRBV5-1 and TRBJ2-6; D might be TRBD2 (5 bases). Looked up from germline, CDR1 is SGHRS and CDR2 is YFSETQ. The CDR3 runs to 17 residues. The V end lost 1 base, the J end lost 0 bases, and 11 bases lay between the germline ends.

This clonotype was counted a few times. The rearrangement uses TRBV9 and TRBJ2-2, with TRBD1 as a possible D gene (6 bases). Trimming took 2 bases from V and 2 from J, leaving 16 bases between them. The CDR3 consists of 17 residues. CDR1 and CDR2 (germline): SGDLS, YYNGEE. The CDR3 DNA reads as TGTGCCAGCAGCGTCCCAACGACAGGCCCTAACACCGGGGAGCTGTTTTTT. It yields the protein CASSVPTTGPNTGELFF.

There are a few counts of this clonotype. The rearrangement links TRBV12-3 or TRBV12-4 to TRBJ2-1, with D perhaps TRBD2 (6 bases). V was cut by 5 bases and J by 7 bases, with 18 bases left in between. This CDR3 is 15 amino acids long. CDR3 in amino acids: CASSIGTGFSNEQFF. The CDR3 region has the DNA TGTGCCAGCAGTATCGGGACTGGATTCAGTAATGAGCAGTTCTTC.

This clonotype was observed a few times. V is TRBV20-1 and J is TRBJ2-7; 9 nucleotides align to TRBD2. Trimming removed 1 base from V and 2 bases from J; junction bases left unmatched: 9. The CDR3 consists of 16 residues. Germline V gene sequence: CDR1 DFQATT, CDR2 SNEGSKA (reference sequence). The CDR3 loop is CSARGYDSGSPYEQYF. Here the CDR3 DNA reads TGCAGTGCTAGAGGTTACGATAGCGGGAGTCCCTACGAGCAGTACTTC.

This clonotype showed up many times. The rearrangement joins TRBV5-1 to TRBJ2-7, with 8 bases lining up with TRBD2. The CDR3 is 14 residues long. Germline loops: CDR1 SGHRS, CDR2 YFSETQ. The V gene end was trimmed by 2 bases and the J gene end by 5 bases; junction bases not matched to a gene: 6. The CDR3 loop is CASSLGAGVHEQYF. The CDR3 region has the DNA TGCGCCAGCAGCTTAGGAGCGGGAGTCCACGAGCAGTACTTC.

This clonotype showed up just a few times. The chain joins TRBV6-2 or TRBV6-3 to TRBJ2-7, with no clear D. The V end lost 7 bases, the J end lost 3 bases, and 16 bases lay between the germline ends. The CDR3 is 14 residues long. The germline V gene encodes CDR1 MNHEY and CDR2 SVGEGT. CDR3: CASKGEGLYYEQYF. The CDR3 DNA reads as TGTGCCAGCAAAGGTGAAGGGCTTTACTACGAGCAGTACTTC.

The CDR3 DNA follows: TGCAGCGTCGCCGGTGCGGCGGGCTATGGCTACACCTTC. Protein product: CSVAGAAGYGYTF. The chain has TRBV29-1 and TRBJ1-2; D is uncertain. Trimming pared 6 bases from V and 4 bases from J, leaving 15 bases between. The CDR3 has 13 residues. CDR1 is SQVTM and CDR2 is ANQGSEA in the germline V gene.

This clonotype was counted only a few times. The rearrangement links TRBV20-1 to TRBJ2-3, with D uncertain. This CDR3 is built from 14 residues. CDR1 is DFQATT, CDR2 SNEGSKA, per germline (reference sequence). V was clipped by 0 bases and J by 4 bases, with 11 bases between them. The CDR3 sequence is CSARDGWGSDTQYF. In DNA form, the CDR3 reads TGCAGTGCTAGAGATGGTTGGGGTTCAGATACGCAGTATTTT.

The chain uses TRBV6-2 or TRBV6-3 and TRBJ2-2; D not certain. The CDR3 has 13 amino acids. Deletions cut 3 bases from V and 5 bases from J, with 7 bases between. Germline loops: CDR1 MNHEY, CDR2 SVGEGT. CDR3 in DNA: TGTGCCAGCAGTTATATCAGTACCGGGGAGCTGTTTTTT. It yields the protein CASSYISTGELFF.

This clonotype was counted only a few times. The genes are TRBV9 and TRBJ2-1, with 10 bases fitting TRBD1. The CDR3 length is 14 residues. Germline V gene lookup returns CDR1 SGDLS and CDR2 YYNGEE. The V segment lost 3 bases and the J segment 7 bases; nucleotides outside the gene matches: 4. The CDR3 loop reads CASSDWDRGNEQFF. The DNA for the CDR3 is TGTGCCAGCAGCGATTGGGACAGGGGAAATGAGCAGTTCTTC.

V and J are TRBV20-1 and TRBJ2-3; TRBD2 matches at 8 bases. Germline V CDR1 and CDR2: DFQATT, SNEGSKA (reference sequence). The CDR3 covers 14 residues. The CDR3 nucleotides read TGCAGCGCCAGGAGGCGGGAGGGCACAGATACGCAGTATTTT. This codes for CSARRREGTDTQYF.

This clonotype was picked up many times. This chain uses TRBV7-3 with TRBJ2-1; no reliable D call. This CDR3 spans 13 amino acids. Germline-derived CDR1 and CDR2 are SGHTA and FQGTGA. The V end was cut by 2 bases, the J end by 6 bases, with 8 bases between. The CDR3: CASSLSGPNEQFF. In DNA, the CDR3 is TGTGCCAGCAGCTTATCGGGCCCCAATGAGCAGTTCTTC.

In this sample, this clonotype turned up a few times. This rearrangement joins TRBV25-1 to TRBJ2-2; a weak D match, TRBD1 (5 bases). Germline loops: CDR1 MGHDK, CDR2 SYGVNS. Trimming shortened V by 3 bases and J by 2 bases, and 13 bases separated the two germline ends. CDR3 size: 16 residues. The CDR3 spells CASSDPSGHNTGELFF. For the CDR3, the DNA is TGTGCCAGCAGTGATCCGTCTGGACATAACACCGGGGAGCTGTTTTTT.

This clonotype showed up many times. V is TRBV5-1 and J is TRBJ1-1; D uncertain. Germline V lookup: CDR1 SGHRS, CDR2 YFSETQ. Trimming pared 0 bases from V and 8 bases from J, leaving 8 bases between. There are 12 residues in the CDR3. The CDR3 DNA follows: TGCGCCAGCAGCTTGGTGCAGAGCGAAGCTTTCTTT. Amino acid sequence: CASSLVQSEAFF.

This clonotype was observed a few times. V is TRBV4-1 and J is TRBJ2-7, with 8 bases that match TRBD1. From germline, CDR1 is MGHRA and CDR2 YSYEKL. The trim removed 0 bases at V and 9 bases at J, leaving 13 bases unmatched. The CDR3 sequence is 16 residues long. The CDR3 DNA is TGCGCCAGCAGCCAAGATACAAGGACAGGGCCCACTAGGCAGTACTTC. Its translation is CASSQDTRTGPTRQYF.

This clonotype has ten or more counts. The DNA for the CDR3 is TGTGCCAGCAGCTCGGGACTAGCGGGAGCTCCAGATACGCAGTATTTT. The encoded protein is CASSSGLAGAPDTQYF. V usage is TRBV4-2 and J usage is TRBJ2-3, with TRBD2 identical over 14 bases. This CDR3 is 16 amino acids long. The germline gives CDR1 LGHNA, CDR2 YNFKEQ. V trimming: 5 bases; J trimming: 4 bases; junction bases outside the gene matches: 5.

Only a few counts were recorded for this clonotype. The chain is built from TRBV5-1 and TRBJ2-7; 8 bases are shared with TRBD1. CDR3 length: 15 residues. Germline CDR1 and CDR2: SGHRS and YFSETQ. V shed 0 bases and J 5 bases; nucleotides not matched to a gene: 7. The CDR3 sequence is CASSLDRTGNHEQYF. In DNA form, the CDR3 reads TGCGCCAGCAGCTTGGATAGGACAGGGAACCACGAGCAGTACTTC.

The V gene is TRBV6-2 or TRBV6-3, the J gene TRBJ2-7; 13 positions match TRBD2. Germline V gene data show CDR1 as MNHEY and CDR2 as SVGEGT. CDR3 length equals 15 residues. Germline trimming cut 6 bases from V and 8 bases from J; bases unmatched to any gene: 10. The CDR3: CASRAVGLAGIKQYF. The CDR3 DNA reads as TGTGCCAGCAGAGCCGTGGGACTAGCGGGGATCAAGCAGTACTTC.

This chain links TRBV29-1 with TRBJ2-7; D perhaps matches TRBD1 (5 bases). The ends were cut back, 5 bases at V and 0 bases at J, with 14 bases in the middle. This CDR3 has 14 residues. CDR1 is SQVTM and CDR2 is ANQGSEA in the germline V gene. CDR3 in amino acids: CSVPWGRNSYEQYF. The DNA for the CDR3 is TGCAGCGTTCCTTGGGGCCGAAACTCCTACGAGCAGTACTTC.

The chain couples TRBV7-2 to TRBJ2-4, with unresolved D. The CDR3 spans 17 residues. Looked up from germline, CDR1 is SGHTA and CDR2 is FQGNSA. V lost 1 base to trimming and J lost 1 base, with 14 bases between them. CDR3 DNA: TGTGCCAGCAGCTTAGGTCGGGCTAGTGGTGCCAAAAACATTCAGTACTTC. It codes for CASSLGRASGAKNIQYF.

This clonotype was seen ten or more times. The rearrangement joins TRBV5-1 to TRBJ2-3; 12 bases line up with TRBD2. This CDR3 is built from 18 residues. Germline V gene data show CDR1 as SGHRS and CDR2 as YFSETQ. Trimming cost V 5 bases and J 3 bases; bases outside gene matches: 13. Here the CDR3 reads CASSLIPSGGAITDTQYF. In DNA form, the CDR3 reads TGCGCCAGCAGTCTAATCCCTAGCGGGGGGGCCATTACAGATACGCAGTATTTT.

This chain joins TRBV7-9 and TRBJ1-4, with D unclear. The CDR3 consists of 16 residues. Germline V CDR1 and CDR2: SEHNR, FQNEAQ (reference sequence). V was trimmed by 4 bases and J by 11 bases, leaving 23 bases between them. This CDR3 reads CASSSLITESFGKLFF. The CDR3 bases are TGTGCCAGCAGCTCTCTTATTACGGAGAGCTTTGGGAAACTGTTTTTT.